This is a list of T cell receptor beta chains from one sample in a study of blood T cell repertoires in COVID-19. TCRdb keeps only in-frame clones here, not all; method: immunoSEQ multiplex PCR. The profile shows around 200,000 clones, around 86% of them singletons. Sequenced input: peripheral blood. Every receptor here comes from a man aged 40-49 years with active or convalescent COVID-19. CDR3s include the opening cysteine and the closing phenylalanine or tryptophan. Fields, in order: V gene, J gene, D gene, clone size, CDR3 protein, CDR3 DNA. D genes are given only for firm matches. Part of the rows lack a size; the others show once, few, many or a class for expanded clones.

TRBV10-3	TRBJ2-3	TRBD2	.	CAISLAGVTDTQYF	TGTGCCATCTCGCTAGCGGGGGTGACAGATACGCAGTATTTT
TRBV2	TRBJ2-7	.	.	CASIRDTKPYEQYF	TGTGCCAGCATTCGGGACACCAAACCCTACGAGCAGTACTTC
TRBV10-3	TRBJ1-3	.	once	CAISESVGAGGSGNTIYF	TGTGCCATCAGTGAGTCGGTAGGGGCAGGCGGCTCTGGAAACACCATATATTTT
TRBV4-1	TRBJ2-3	.	.	CASRQVVGSRTDTQYF	TGCGCCAGCAGACAAGTCGTAGGGAGCCGCACAGATACGCAGTATTTT
TRBV7-8	TRBJ1-5	TRBD1	once	CASNPGTGLGQPQHF	TGTGCCAGCAACCCCGGGACAGGGTTAGGCCAGCCCCAGCATTTT
TRBV7-9	TRBJ1-2	.	once	CASSLGETGGYTF	TGTGCCAGCAGCTTAGGCGAGACGGGGGGCTACACCTTC
TRBV15	TRBJ2-5	.	.	CATSRVRAVETQYF	TGTGCCACCAGCAGAGTCCGAGCGGTAGAGACCCAGTACTTC
TRBV4-1	TRBJ1-1	.	.	CASSQAGGPTEAFF	TGCGCCAGCAGCCAAGCGGGGGGCCCCACTGAAGCTTTCTTT
TRBV24-1	TRBJ2-7	TRBD2	.	CATNNSGDSYEQYF	TGTGCCACCAATAATAGCGGGGATTCCTACGAGCAGTACTTC
TRBV9	TRBJ2-3	TRBD2	.	CASSPSGGPTDTQYF	TGTGCCAGCAGCCCTAGCGGGGGGCCAACAGATACGCAGTATTTT
TRBV30	TRBJ1-6	TRBD1	.	CAWNRDSPSPLHF	TGTGCCTGGAACCGGGACAGTCCCTCACCCCTCCACTTT
TRBV30	TRBJ2-3	TRBD1	once	CATLTGVGRGTQYF	TGTGCCACTTTGACAGGGGTGGGCCGAGGTACGCAGTATTTT
TRBV5-1	TRBJ1-1	TRBD1	.	CASSLLTGLEGEAFF	TGCGCCAGCAGCTTATTGACAGGGTTAGAGGGGGAAGCTTTCTTT
TRBV15	TRBJ1-4	.	.	CATRAPGEKLFF	TGTGCCACCAGAGCCCCGGGTGAAAAACTGTTTTTT
TRBV2	TRBJ2-1	.	.	CASSLAGMLSYNEQFF	TGTGCCAGCAGTCTGGCGGGGATGCTCTCCTACAATGAGCAGTTCTTC
TRBV6-5	TRBJ2-5	TRBD1	.	CASTLTTGGGETQYF	TGTGCCAGCACCCTAACGACAGGGGGCGGAGAGACCCAGTACTTC
TRBV2	TRBJ2-7	.	.	CASSVQGSYEQYF	TGTGCCAGCAGCGTACAGGGCTCCTACGAGCAGTACTTC
TRBV10-2	TRBJ1-5	.	.	CASSDGGWGNQPQHF	TGCGCCAGCAGTGACGGGGGTTGGGGTAATCAGCCCCAGCATTTT
TRBV7-2	TRBJ2-5	.	.	CASSLAIPGLETQYF	TGTGCCAGCAGCTTAGCTATCCCGGGACTAGAGACCCAGTACTTC
TRBV9	TRBJ2-7	TRBD1	.	CASSLGQGPSYEQYF	TGTGCCAGCAGCCTCGGACAGGGGCCCTCCTACGAGCAGTACTTC
TRBV11-1	TRBJ1-2	TRBD1	.	CASSLAPGQGHYGYTF	TGTGCCAGCAGCTTAGCGCCGGGACAGGGACACTATGGCTACACCTTC
TRBV25-1	TRBJ1-4	TRBD1	.	CASRDSGTELFF	TGTGCCAGCAGGGACTCCGGGACAGAACTGTTTTTT
TRBV7-2	TRBJ2-7	TRBD2	.	CASSLLAGVDEQYF	TGTGCCAGCTCTTTACTAGCGGGGGTCGACGAGCAGTACTTC
TRBV19	TRBJ2-4	.	.	CASSAREVWGIQYF	TGTGCCAGTTCGGCCAGGGAGGTTTGGGGCATTCAGTACTTC
TRBV27	TRBJ2-7	TRBD2	.	CASSRPAGGLYEQYF	TGTGCCAGCAGCCGTCCGGCGGGGGGCCTCTACGAGCAGTACTTC
TRBV18	TRBJ2-5	.	.	CASSPGGEETQYF	TGTGCCAGCTCACCAGGGGGCGAGGAGACCCAGTACTTC
TRBV3-1/TRBV3-2	TRBJ2-3	.	.	CASSPGASGGQADTQYF	TGTGCCAGCAGCCCAGGGGCCTCGGGGGGCCAGGCAGATACGCAGTATTTT
TRBV24-1	TRBJ1-1	TRBD1	.	CATSDRGNTEAFF	TGTGCCACCTCGGACAGGGGGAACACTGAAGCTTTCTTT
TRBV9	TRBJ1-3	TRBD1	.	CASSAGQGVGYTIYF	TGTGCCAGCAGCGCAGGACAGGGGGTTGGTTACACCATATATTTT
TRBV5-1	TRBJ2-5	.	.	CASSFSPGETQYF	TGCGCCAGCAGCTTTAGTCCTGGTGAGACCCAGTACTTC
TRBV12-3/TRBV12-4	TRBJ1-2	.	.	CASSFRENYGYTF	TGTGCCAGCAGTTTCCGGGAGAACTATGGCTACACCTTC
TRBV7-3	TRBJ2-1	TRBD1	.	CASSTGTGGVEQFF	TGTGCCAGCAGCACCGGGACAGGGGGCGTTGAGCAGTTCTTC
TRBV5-3	TRBJ1-6	.	.	CARSLEQGKGSSYNSPLHF	TGTGCCAGAAGCTTGGAACAGGGTAAGGGGAGCTCCTATAATTCACCCCTCCACTTT
TRBV9	TRBJ2-3	TRBD2	once	CASSQRTSGGGDTQYF	TGTGCCAGCAGCCAACGGACTAGCGGGGGTGGGGATACGCAGTATTTT
TRBV6-5	TRBJ1-5	TRBD1	.	CASSPGQGRNQPQHF	TGTGCCAGCAGCCCCGGACAGGGTAGGAATCAGCCCCAGCATTTT
TRBV28	TRBJ2-3	.	.	CASSATRLSTDTQYF	TGTGCCAGCAGCGCAACTAGACTCAGCACAGATACGCAGTATTTT
TRBV25-1	TRBJ1-2	TRBD1	.	CASSTTGPASYGYTF	TGTGCCAGCAGTACGACAGGGCCGGCTTCGTATGGCTACACCTTC
TRBV18	TRBJ2-7	.	.	CASSIGDWYEQYF	TGTGCCAGCTCAATCGGGGATTGGTACGAGCAGTACTTC
TRBV29-1	TRBJ2-7	TRBD1	.	CSVERTGAKYEQYF	TGCAGCGTAGAAAGGACAGGGGCAAAATACGAGCAGTACTTC
TRBV7-9	TRBJ1-1	.	.	CASILFRGDEAFF	TGTGCCAGCATCCTATTTCGGGGTGATGAAGCTTTCTTT
TRBV6-2/TRBV6-3	TRBJ2-7	TRBD2	.	CASRYSGGPTYEQYF	TGTGCCAGCAGATACTCGGGGGGGCCCACCTACGAGCAGTACTTC
TRBV5-1	TRBJ2-7	.	.	CASSHEASSYEQYF	TGCGCCAGCAGCCATGAGGCCTCCTCCTACGAGCAGTACTTC
TRBV28	TRBJ2-5	TRBD1	.	CASDRGATQETQYF	TGTGCCAGCGACAGGGGAGCTACCCAAGAGACCCAGTACTTC
TRBV27	TRBJ2-3	TRBD2	.	CASSLLLSGGPDTQYF	TGTGCCAGCAGTTTACTACTTAGCGGGGGTCCAGATACGCAGTATTTT
TRBV19	TRBJ1-4	.	.	CASRPVTATNEKLFF	TGTGCCAGTAGGCCCGTTACTGCAACTAATGAAAAACTGTTTTTT
TRBV4-2	TRBJ1-1	.	.	CASSPEEVNTEAFF	TGTGCCAGCAGCCCCGAGGAGGTGAACACTGAAGCTTTCTTT
TRBV7-9	TRBJ2-1	TRBD1	.	CASSLDQGVSYNEQFF	TGTGCCAGCAGCTTAGACCAGGGGGTCTCCTACAATGAGCAGTTCTTC
TRBV7-3	TRBJ1-5	TRBD1	.	CASSQQGGNQPQHF	TGTGCCAGCAGCCAGCAGGGGGGCAATCAGCCCCAGCATTTT
TRBV18	TRBJ1-2	.	.	CASSPKREANYGYTF	TGTGCCAGCTCACCAAAGAGGGAAGCTAACTATGGCTACACCTTC
TRBV28	TRBJ1-1	.	.	CASSFQKTEAFF	TGTGCCAGCAGTTTTCAAAAAACTGAAGCTTTCTTT
TRBV11-3	TRBJ2-4	.	.	CASSLDQAKMRRGAKNIQYF	TGTGCCAGCAGCTTAGATCAGGCCAAGATGCGTCGAGGGGCCAAAAACATTCAGTACTTC
TRBV3-1/TRBV3-2	TRBJ2-5	.	.	CASSQRHREETQYF	TGTGCCAGCAGCCAAAGGCATCGGGAAGAGACCCAGTACTTC